This T cell receptor beta chain was obtained from a study of CD8+ T cells in alopecia areata. As for the study in general: Among treated patients, oral tofacitinib was administered at 5 to 10 mg twice daily. Study findings and constraints: Tofacitinib significantly brought down scalp clonality and expanded CD8+ clones among top 100.

Extracted RNA was reverse transcribed into cDNA, the sequencing template. Profiled with immunoSEQ multiplex PCR; TCRdb holds only in-frame clones, not every one. In the table there are 110,000 or so clones, roughly 56% of which are singletons. Sample treatment: oral pan-JAK inhibitor, 5-10 mg twice daily. Individuals with alopecia areata gave both lesional scalp punch biopsies and peripheral blood for collection. The researchers isolated CD4+ and CD8+ T cells from PBMCs by sorting. Comments on this clone: Antigen specificity is unknown.

This receptor was obtained from a human donor with alopecia areata. This material consisted of CD4+ T cells sorted from blood, taken at week 24, from a patient treated with tofacitinib.

This CDR3 reads CASSVVGRGSSGANVLTF. CDR3 nucleotides: TGTGCCAGCAGTGTAGTGGGACGGGGAAGCTCTGGGGCCAACGTCCTGACTTTC. V is TRBV25-1 and J is TRBJ2-6, with D possibly being TRBD1 or TRBD2 (5 bases each). The ends were cut back, 4 bases at V and 0 bases at J, with 16 bases in the middle. This CDR3 contains 18 residues. Looked up from germline, CDR1 is MGHDK and CDR2 is SYGVNS.